This T cell receptor beta chain was obtained from a study of T cell changes during pregnancy in multiple sclerosis. This CDR3 is 11 amino acids long. The V and J ends lost 7 bases and 12 bases, in that order; junction bases with no gene match: 4. Germline loops: CDR1 MDHEN, CDR2 SYDVKM. The protocol was immunoSEQ multiplex PCR, while the TCRdb copy is restricted to in-frame clones and leaves out a portion. The repertoire holds some 64,000 clones, about 92% seen once, with about 2.5% in the top ten. The TCR was taken from a female donor with multiple sclerosis, enrolled in a pregnancy study. This chain uses TRBV28 with TRBJ2-1, with TRBD1 identical over 9 bases. The specimen was peripheral blood, collected in the first trimester of pregnancy. DNA for the CDR3: TGTGCCAGCATACAGGGGGCGTTGCAGTTCTTC. Amino acid sequence: CASIQGALQFF.